This TCR beta chain was captured in a study of STAT3 mutations in large granular lymphocyte leukemia. Study conclusions and caveats: Some patients had dominant TCR clones larger than their STAT3 mutant burden. Every T-cell large granular lymphocyte leukemia patient had at least one immunodominant TCR beta clonotype.

Turning to this clone: Its matching antigen is unknown.

Clones were read by immunoSEQ multiplex PCR, and TCRdb kept only the in-frame ones, dropping some. The data hold around 39,000 clones, with around nine tenths observed a single time. V was clipped by 2 bases and J by 10 bases, with 12 bases between them. This CDR3 contains 14 residues. Germline V CDR1 and CDR2: SEHNR, FQNEAQ (reference sequence). The sample consisted of PBMCs. This chain uses TRBV7-9 with TRBJ1-6; no firm D call. The sequence derives from a human donor with T large granular lymphocyte leukemia. Some clones in this sample may be carry-over from other donors' samples. CDR3 residues: CASSLPGFGSPLHF. CDR3 sequence (DNA): TGTGCCAGCAGCTTACCGGGGTTTGGCTCACCCCTCCACTTT.